This TCR beta chain derives from a study of blood T cell repertoires in COVID-19. This clone was counted a single time. Study processing details: The assay estimated nucleated cells by amplifying reference gene primers. Profiled with immunoSEQ multiplex PCR; TCRdb holds only in-frame clones, not every one. That table is the source of V, J and clone size, and D and trimming were worked out from the DNA. The sample holds 160,000 or so clones, roughly 90% seen once. Between the trimmed V and J ends, which lost 4 bases and 9 bases, there was a span of 10 bases. The CDR3 sequence is 11 residues long. In germline, CDR1 is DFQATT, CDR2 SNEGSKA (reference sequence).

The clonotype originates from a human donor with acute COVID-19. The donor label of this sample is uncertain. The material sequenced was PBMCs or T cells enriched from blood (not recorded which). This chain links TRBV20-1 with TRBJ2-1; D is unresolved. CDR3 DNA: TGCAGTGCTATAAGAGGTGGTGAGCAGTTCTTC. Residues: CSAIRGGEQFF.